A single sample is the source of the 15 T cell receptor beta chains below, sequenced in a study of shared clonotypes between healthy human individuals. Produced via immunoSEQ multiplex PCR; TCRdb's table is partial and in-frame only. The sample consists of about 2 million clones, about 95% of them appearing once. The naive CD8 fraction comprised CD45RO-negative cells positively selected for CCR7 and excluded terminally differentiated effector memory CD45RA+ cells. Sequenced input: naive CD8+ T cells sorted from blood. The receptors come from a man younger than 35 in good health.

The V call is TRBV27, the J call TRBJ2-2; the D is unclear. The V gene's germline CDR1 is MNHEY and CDR2 SMNVEV (reference sequence). Trimming shortened V by 8 bases and J by 5 bases, and 9 bases separated the two germline ends. This CDR3 spans 12 amino acids. CDR3 in amino acids: CASFTRTGELFF. The CDR3 DNA reads as TGTGCCAGCTTTACGAGGACCGGGGAGCTGTTTTTT.

The rearrangement links TRBV6-1 to TRBJ2-7, with a weak D call TRBD1 (6 bases). The V end was cut by 4 bases, the J end by 7 bases, with 20 bases between. CDR3 length: 15 amino acids. Germline CDR1 and CDR2: MNHNS and SASEGT. CDR3 sequence: CASSALQGSRSEQYF. The CDR3 DNA reads TGTGCCAGCAGTGCCCTTCAGGGGTCCCGTTCAGAGCAGTACTTC.

In its sample, this clone was seen once. The chain combines TRBV6-5 with TRBJ1-2; 8 nucleotides line up with TRBD1. The J segment lost 6 bases and the V segment lost 6 bases, leaving 6 bases of the junction unmatched. The CDR3 spans 13 residues. Germline CDR1 MNHEY, CDR2 SVGAGI. As DNA, the CDR3 is TGTGCCAGCAGGGCACAGGGGGAGGATGGCTACACCTTC. Translating it yields CASRAQGEDGYTF.

The genes are TRBV4-1 and TRBJ2-7; perhaps TRBD2 as D (5 bases). With 4 bases removed from V and 0 bases from J, the gap between germline ends came to 16 bases. The CDR3 consists of 16 residues. Germline CDR1 and CDR2: MGHRA and YSYEKL. Written as DNA, the CDR3 is TGCGCCAGCAGCCCCTCGGGGTCTACCAGCTCCTACGAGCAGTACTTC. As protein: CASSPSGSTSSYEQYF.

CDR3 sequence: CASSLDLPNEQFF. The DNA for the CDR3 is TGCGCCAGCAGCTTGGACCTTCCAAATGAGCAGTTCTTC. V gene TRBV5-1 combines with J gene TRBJ2-1; D gene uncertain. The CDR3 spans 13 residues. V dropped 0 bases and J dropped 7 bases, with 8 bases sitting between them. Germline values: CDR1 SGHRS, CDR2 YFSETQ.

The chain employs TRBV6-5 and TRBJ2-7; 7 bases line up with TRBD1. The CDR3 has 13 amino acids. The V gene's germline CDR1 is MNHEY and CDR2 SVGAGI. V was pared by 7 bases and J by 3 bases, with 6 bases of the junction left unmatched. CDR3 sequence: CASTFRTGYEQYF. Here the CDR3 DNA reads TGTGCCAGCACCTTCAGGACAGGCTACGAGCAGTACTTC.

This chain connects TRBV12-5 to TRBJ1-5, with 8 bases that match TRBD1. The CDR3 is 16 amino acids. CDR1 LGHNT and CDR2 FRNRAP come from the germline V gene. V shed 4 bases, J shed 9 bases, and the junction held 14 bases outside the gene matches. In DNA, the CDR3 is TGTGCTAGTGGTTCCCCAGGACAGGGAGGCGGTTGGCCCCAGCATTTT. This gives the protein CASGSPGQGGGWPQHF.

This chain joins TRBV7-2 and TRBJ2-7, with D unresolved. The V end was cut by 1 base, the J end by 3 bases, with 7 bases between. Germline V CDR1 and CDR2: SGHTA, FQGNSA. This CDR3 is 13 amino acids long. This CDR3 is CASSLDGRYEQYF. CDR3 bases: TGTGCCAGCAGCTTAGACGGGCGCTACGAGCAGTACTTC. The full variable domain, with the rest looked up from reference TRBV7-2 and TRBJ2-7, is GAGVSQSPSNKVTEKGKDVELRCDPISGHTALYWYRQSLGQGLEFLIYFQGNSAPDKSGLPSDRFSAERTGGSVSTLTIQRTQQEDSAVYLCASSLDGRYEQYFGPGTRLTVT.

The chain joins TRBV27 to TRBJ2-5; TRBD2 aligns across 10 bases. CDR3 length: 16 amino acids. The germline gives CDR1 MNHEY, CDR2 SMNVEV (reference sequence). V shed 5 bases, J shed 3 bases, and the junction held 9 bases outside the gene matches. The CDR3 DNA is TGTGCCAGCAGTAAGCAGCGGGAGGGCCGGGAAGAGACCCAGTACTTC. As protein: CASSKQREGREETQYF.

This clone was observed once. The chain links TRBV9 to TRBJ1-2, with unresolved D. Trimming stripped 0 bases from V and 8 bases from J, with 11 bases between. This CDR3 comprises 13 residues. Germline-derived CDR1 and CDR2 are SGDLS and YYNGEE. CDR3 protein: CASSVALAGGYTF. In DNA, the CDR3 is TGTGCCAGCAGCGTAGCCCTGGCGGGCGGCTACACCTTC.

This rearrangement joins TRBV5-1 to TRBJ2-2; tentatively, D is TRBD2 (6 bases). Germline values: CDR1 SGHRS, CDR2 YFSETQ. Between the trimmed V and J ends, which lost 0 bases and 8 bases, there was a span of 17 bases. The CDR3 covers 16 residues. The CDR3 reads CASSLGASEREGELFF. The CDR3 DNA reads TGCGCCAGCAGCTTGGGAGCTAGCGAGAGAGAAGGGGAGCTGTTTTTT. Full variable domain (missing parts from reference TRBV5-1 and TRBJ2-2): KAGVTQTPRYLIKTRGQQVTLSCSPISGHRSVSWYQQTPGQGLQFLFEYFSETQRNKGNFPGRFSGRQFSNSRSEMNVSTLELGDSALYLCASSLGASEREGELFFGEGSRLTVL.

The gene calls are TRBV5-1 and TRBJ1-2; 7 nucleotides line up with TRBD1. The CDR3 runs 15 residues. V was clipped by 4 bases and J by 0 bases; unmatched bases: 6. Germline values: CDR1 SGHRS, CDR2 YFSETQ. As DNA, the CDR3 is TGCGCCAGCAGCGGGGCACAGGGGACTAACTATGGCTACACCTTC. Protein: CASSGAQGTNYGYTF.

On this clone itself: The same CDR3 can be traced to other DNA sequences in this sample. This rearrangement joins TRBV27 to TRBJ1-1; D may be TRBD1 (5 bases). Germline CDR1 reads MNHEY; CDR2 reads SMNVEV (reference sequence). The germline V and J ends were trimmed by 3 bases and 6 bases, with 8 bases remaining between them. CDR3 length: 12 amino acids. In DNA form, the CDR3 reads TGTGCCAGCAGTTTTAGGGGCTCTGAAGCTTTCTTT. This encodes CASSFRGSEAFF.

In regard to this clone: This CDR3 is also generated by other DNA sequences in the sample. The chain recombines TRBV5-6 with TRBJ2-1, with 7 nucleotides matching TRBD1. Germline CDR1 is SGHDT and CDR2 is YYEEEE. Losses at the gene ends were 2 bases for V and 2 bases for J; bases not matched to a gene: 1. The CDR3 spans 14 residues. The CDR3 DNA reads as TGTGCCAGCAGCTTAGGGGGCGCCTACAATGAGCAGTTCTTC. Translated, it gives CASSLGGAYNEQFF. The variable domain in full, with the rest retrieved from reference TRBV5-6 and TRBJ2-1, is DAGVTQSPTHLIKTRGQQVTLRCSPKSGHDTVSWYQQALGQGPQFIFQYYEEEERQRGNFPDRFSGHQFPNYSSELNVNALLLGDSALYLCASSLGGAYNEQFFGPGTRLTVL.

The rearrangement links TRBV9 to TRBJ2-1; 8 bases map to TRBD2. CDR1 and CDR2 from the germline V gene are SGDLS and YYNGEE. The CDR3 is 17 amino acids. V lost 3 bases to trimming and J lost 6 bases; unmatched junction nucleotides: 14. DNA for the CDR3: TGTGCCAGCAGCGACCCTATCGGGGGGGGAATACCCAATGAGCAGTTCTTC. Residues: CASSDPIGGGIPNEQFF.